This entry is about one T cell receptor beta chain. Its antigen remains unidentified. The PCR employed 60 Vbeta primers together with 13 Jbeta primers. Method: immunoSEQ multiplex PCR; TCRdb's copy keeps in-frame clones and lacks some. There are 200,000 or so clones in the sample; more than 60% occur only once, and 15% lies in the top ten. This specimen comes from a study of cytomegalovirus exposure and HLA in healthy donors. Study-level background: An earlier analysis identified 120 million or so unique TCR beta sequences in 150 million to 200 million T cells. As released early, the data held 70 million to 100 million unique TCRs from HLA-typed donors. Findings and caveats of the study: Highly shared variants forming one cluster were likely a sequencing artifact.

The V gene's germline CDR1 is SGHTA and CDR2 FQGNSA. CDR3 length: 14 residues. V dropped 4 bases and J dropped 12 bases, with 21 bases sitting between them. Though probably carrying unrecorded immune exposures, donors were nominally healthy at sampling. The chain carries TRBV7-2 and TRBJ1-1; D might be TRBD1 (6 bases). What was sequenced was PBMCs. This clonotype was sampled from a middle-aged man in good health and CMV-seronegative. The CDR3 here is CASSSSDRPRGTFF. CDR3 DNA sequence: TGTGCCAGCAGCTCTTCAGACAGGCCCCGAGGAACTTTCTTT.